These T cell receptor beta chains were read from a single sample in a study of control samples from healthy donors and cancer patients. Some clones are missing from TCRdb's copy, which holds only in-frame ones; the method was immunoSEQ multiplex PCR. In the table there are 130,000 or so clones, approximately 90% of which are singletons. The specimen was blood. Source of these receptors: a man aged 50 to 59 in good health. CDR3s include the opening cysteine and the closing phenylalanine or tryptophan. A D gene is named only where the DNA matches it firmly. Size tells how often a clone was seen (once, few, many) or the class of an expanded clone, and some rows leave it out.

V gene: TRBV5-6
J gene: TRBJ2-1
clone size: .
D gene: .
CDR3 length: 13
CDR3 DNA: TGTGCCAGCACCTATTTCTCCTACAATGAGCAGTTCTTC
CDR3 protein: CASTYFSYNEQFF

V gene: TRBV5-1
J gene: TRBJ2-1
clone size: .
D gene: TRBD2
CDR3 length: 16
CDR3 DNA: TGCGCCAGCAGCGGTTCGACTAGCACCCCTTACAATGAGCAGTTCTTC
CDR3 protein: CASSGSTSTPYNEQFF

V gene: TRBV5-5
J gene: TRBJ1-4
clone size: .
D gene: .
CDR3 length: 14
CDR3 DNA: TGTGCCAGCAGCTTGGGCAGCTATAATGAAAAACTGTTTTTT
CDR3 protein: CASSLGSYNEKLFF

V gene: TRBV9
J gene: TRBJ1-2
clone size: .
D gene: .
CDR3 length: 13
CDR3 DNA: TGTGCCAGCAGCGCCGACGGGACCTATGGCTACACCTTC
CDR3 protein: CASSADGTYGYTF

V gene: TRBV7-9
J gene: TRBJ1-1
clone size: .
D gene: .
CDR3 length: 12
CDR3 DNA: TGTGCCAGCAGCTTAATGACTGACTTTCCTTTCTTT
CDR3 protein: CASSLMTDFPFF

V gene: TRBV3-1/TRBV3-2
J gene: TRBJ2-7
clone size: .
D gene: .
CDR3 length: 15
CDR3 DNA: TGTGCCAGCAGCCAAGCCGGGTTGGGCTCCTACGAGCAGTACTTC
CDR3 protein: CASSQAGLGSYEQYF

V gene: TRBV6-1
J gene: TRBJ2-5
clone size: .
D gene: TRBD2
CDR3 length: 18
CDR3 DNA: TGTGCCAGCAGTGAGGTCCTAGCGGGGGGGAAGTACCAAGAGACCCAGTACTTC
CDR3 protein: CASSEVLAGGKYQETQYF

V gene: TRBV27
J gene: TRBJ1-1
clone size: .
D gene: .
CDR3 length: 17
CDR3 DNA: TGTGCCAGCAGTTTTCAGATATTCGAGGGGCCAGGCACTGAAGCTTTCTTT
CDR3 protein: CASSFQIFEGPGTEAFF

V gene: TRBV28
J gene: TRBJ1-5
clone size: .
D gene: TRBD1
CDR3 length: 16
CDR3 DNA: TGTGCCAGCAGTTTATGGGGACAGGGGTTGAATCAGCCCCAGCATTTT
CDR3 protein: CASSLWGQGLNQPQHF

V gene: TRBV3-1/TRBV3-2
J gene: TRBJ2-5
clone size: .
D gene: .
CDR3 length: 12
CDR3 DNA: TGTGCCAGCAGCCCCCGGCGGGAGACCCAGTACTTC
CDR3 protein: CASSPRRETQYF

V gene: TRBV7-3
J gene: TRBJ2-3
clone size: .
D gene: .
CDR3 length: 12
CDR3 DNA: TGTGCCAGCAGCTTACCAGGGGATACGCAGTATTTT
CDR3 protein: CASSLPGDTQYF

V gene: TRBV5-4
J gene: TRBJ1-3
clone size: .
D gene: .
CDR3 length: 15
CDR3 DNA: TGTGCCAGCAGCTTGGCCGTTGGTCCTGGAAACACCATATATTTT
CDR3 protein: CASSLAVGPGNTIYF

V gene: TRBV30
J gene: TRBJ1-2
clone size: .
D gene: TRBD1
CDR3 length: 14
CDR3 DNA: TGTGCCTGGAGTGTACTGGGACAGGGCGATGGCTACACCTTC
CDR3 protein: CAWSVLGQGDGYTF

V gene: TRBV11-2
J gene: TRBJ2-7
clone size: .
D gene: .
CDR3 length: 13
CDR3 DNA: TGTGCCAGCAGCTTAGAGGGGGCTGGCGAGCAGTACTTC
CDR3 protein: CASSLEGAGEQYF

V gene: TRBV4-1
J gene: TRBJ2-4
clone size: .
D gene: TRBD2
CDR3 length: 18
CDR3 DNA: TGCGCCAGCAGCCAAGGACTAGCGGGGGGGAGAGCCAAAAACATTCAGTACTTC
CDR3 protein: CASSQGLAGGRAKNIQYF

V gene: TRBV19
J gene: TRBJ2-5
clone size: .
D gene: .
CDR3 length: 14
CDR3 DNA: TGTGCCTCCAGGGGGGGCCTCGGTGCCGAGACCCAGTACTTC
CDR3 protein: CASRGGLGAETQYF

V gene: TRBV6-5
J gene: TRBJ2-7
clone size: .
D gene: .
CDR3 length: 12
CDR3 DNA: TGTGCCAGCAGTTACTCCCCCGACGAGCAGTACTTC
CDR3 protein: CASSYSPDEQYF

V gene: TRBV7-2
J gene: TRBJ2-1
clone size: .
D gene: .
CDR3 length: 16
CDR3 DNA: TGTGCCAGCAGCTCGTGGGGTCAAGGTTCGTACAATGAGCAGTTCTTC
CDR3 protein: CASSSWGQGSYNEQFF

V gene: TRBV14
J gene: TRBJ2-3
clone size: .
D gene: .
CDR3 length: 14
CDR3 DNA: TGTGCCAGCAGCCAAGGCGGATATGCAGATACGCAGTATTTT
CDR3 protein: CASSQGGYADTQYF

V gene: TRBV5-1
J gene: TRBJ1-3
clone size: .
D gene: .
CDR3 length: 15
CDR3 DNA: TGCGCCAGCAGCGGGTCAGCTCTGCGGGGAAACACCATATATTTT
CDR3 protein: CASSGSALRGNTIYF

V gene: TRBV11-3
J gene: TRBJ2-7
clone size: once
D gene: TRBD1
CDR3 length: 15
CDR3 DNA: TGTGCCAGCAGCAACCGGGACAGGGGATACTACGAGCAGTACTTC
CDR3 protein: CASSNRDRGYYEQYF

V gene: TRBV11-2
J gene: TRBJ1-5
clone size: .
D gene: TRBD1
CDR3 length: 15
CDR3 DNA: TGTGCCAGCAGCTTAGGGACAGGGACCTCCTGGCCCCAGCATTTT
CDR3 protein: CASSLGTGTSWPQHF

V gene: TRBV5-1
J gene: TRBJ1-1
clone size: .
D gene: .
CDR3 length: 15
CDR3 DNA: TGCGCCAGCAGCTTGATTTACGGGGGTGACACTGAAGCTTTCTTT
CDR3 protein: CASSLIYGGDTEAFF

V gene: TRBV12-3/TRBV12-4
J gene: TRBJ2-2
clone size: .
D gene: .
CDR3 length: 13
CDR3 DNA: TGTGCCAGCAGTTTAGTCCGGACCGGGGAGCTGTTTTTT
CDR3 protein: CASSLVRTGELFF

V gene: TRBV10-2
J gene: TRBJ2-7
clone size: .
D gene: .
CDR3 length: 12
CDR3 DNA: TGCGCCACCACCGGGACAACCCACGAGCAGTACTTC
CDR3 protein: CATTGTTHEQYF

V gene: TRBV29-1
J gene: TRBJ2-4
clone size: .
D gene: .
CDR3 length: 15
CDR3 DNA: TGCAGCGTTGAAGGACAGGAACGTGCCAAAAACATTCAGTACTTC
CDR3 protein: CSVEGQERAKNIQYF

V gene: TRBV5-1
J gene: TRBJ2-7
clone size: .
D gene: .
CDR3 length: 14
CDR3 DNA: TGCGCCAGCAGCCTAAACGGACAGTTCGACGAGCAGTACTTC
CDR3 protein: CASSLNGQFDEQYF

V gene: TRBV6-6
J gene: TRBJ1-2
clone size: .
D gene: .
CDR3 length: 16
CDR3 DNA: TGTGCCAGCAGTCGAACAGCACAGGGCCCCACCTATGGCTACACCTTC
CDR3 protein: CASSRTAQGPTYGYTF

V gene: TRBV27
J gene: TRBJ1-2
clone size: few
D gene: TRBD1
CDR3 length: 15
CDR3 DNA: TGTGCCAGCAGTCGGGGGGACAGGGGGCGCGGTGGCTACACCTTC
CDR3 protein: CASSRGDRGRGGYTF

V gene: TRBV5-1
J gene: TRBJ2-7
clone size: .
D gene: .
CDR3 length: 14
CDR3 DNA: TGCGCCAGCAGTTTCGCCCCTTCCGCCTACGAGCAGTACTTC
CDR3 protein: CASSFAPSAYEQYF

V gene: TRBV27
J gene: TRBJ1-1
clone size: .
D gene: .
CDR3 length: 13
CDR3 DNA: TGTGCCAGCAGTCACAGGGTTAACACTGAAGCTTTCTTT
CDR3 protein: CASSHRVNTEAFF

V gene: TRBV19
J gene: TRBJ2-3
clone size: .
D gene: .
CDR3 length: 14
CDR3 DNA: TGTGCCAGTAGTCCCTTGGGTGGGACAGATACGCAGTATTTT
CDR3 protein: CASSPLGGTDTQYF

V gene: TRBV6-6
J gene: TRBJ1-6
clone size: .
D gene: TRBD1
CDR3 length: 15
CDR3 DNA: TGTGCCAGCAGTTGGGGACAGGGCTTCAATTCACCCCTCCACTTT
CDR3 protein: CASSWGQGFNSPLHF

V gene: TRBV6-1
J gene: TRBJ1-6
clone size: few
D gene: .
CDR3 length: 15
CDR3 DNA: TGTGCCAGCAGTGAATTTGCGATCTATAATTCACCCCTCCACTTT
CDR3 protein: CASSEFAIYNSPLHF

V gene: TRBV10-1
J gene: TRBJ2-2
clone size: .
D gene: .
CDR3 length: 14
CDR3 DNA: TGCGCCAGCAGGTCCGGGGCGAACACCGGGGAGCTGTTTTTT
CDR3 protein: CASRSGANTGELFF